The 5 T cell receptor beta chains below come from one sample, sequenced in a study of blood T cell repertoires in COVID-19. Clones were sequenced by immunoSEQ multiplex PCR, and TCRdb holds only the in-frame ones, with some missing. The sample records tens of thousands of clones, about 91% being singletons. Sample: peripheral blood. These TCRs come from a human donor with active COVID-19. The donor label of this sample is uncertain.

The chain has TRBV7-3 and TRBJ2-3; TRBD2 matches at 9 bases. Germline V gene lookup returns CDR1 SGHTA and CDR2 FQGTGA. This CDR3 has 15 amino acids. V trimming: 5 bases; J trimming: 4 bases; junction bases outside the gene matches: 7. CDR3 in amino acids: CASSLGGGGADTQYF. The CDR3 region has the DNA TGTGCCAGCAGCCTCGGTGGCGGGGGGGCAGATACGCAGTATTTT. The whole variable domain, remainder taken from reference TRBV7-3 and TRBJ2-3, is GAGVSQTPSNKVTEKGKYVELRCDPISGHTALYWYRQSLGQGPEFLIYFQGTGAADDSGLPNDRFFAVRPEGSVSTLKIQRTERGDSAVYLCASSLGGGGADTQYFGPGTRLTVL.

This clone came up once. The V call is TRBV5-6, the J call TRBJ2-5, with TRBD2 matching over 7 bases. The germline V gene has CDR1 SGHDT and CDR2 YYEEEE. CDR3 length: 17 amino acids. V lost 4 bases and J lost 4; bases outside the gene matches: 16. The chain's CDR3 is CASSVAGSGLVVETQYF. DNA of the CDR3: TGTGCCAGCAGCGTTGCGGGATCAGGACTAGTTGTAGAGACCCAGTACTTC.

This clone is a singleton in its sample. This chain uses TRBV19 with TRBJ2-5; the D gene is possibly TRBD1 (6 bases). The CDR3 runs to 15 residues. CDR1 and CDR2 (germline): LNHDA, SQIVND (reference sequence). V dropped 4 bases and J dropped 3 bases, with 15 bases sitting between them. The CDR3 spells CASSTHRAVEETQYF. DNA for the CDR3: TGTGCCAGTAGTACACACAGGGCTGTAGAAGAGACCCAGTACTTC.

V and J are TRBV27 and TRBJ1-5; D is possibly TRBD1 (6 bases). From germline, CDR1 is MNHEY and CDR2 SMNVEV (reference sequence). This CDR3 is 14 amino acids long. V lost 2 bases and J 8 bases, leaving 13 bases between the germline ends. The CDR3 DNA follows: TGTGCCAGCAGTTTACAGGGGCCACCGAAGCCCCAGCATTTT. Translated, it gives CASSLQGPPKPQHF.

The rearrangement joins TRBV4-1 to TRBJ1-4; D possibly corresponds to TRBD1 (5 bases). The germline V gene has CDR1 MGHRA and CDR2 YSYEKL. V lost 4 bases to trimming and J lost 7 bases, with 19 bases between them. The CDR3 spans 16 residues. DNA of the CDR3: TGCGCCAGCAGCCCAAAAGTAGGGGCCGATAGTGAAAAACTGTTTTTT. It yields the protein CASSPKVGADSEKLFF.